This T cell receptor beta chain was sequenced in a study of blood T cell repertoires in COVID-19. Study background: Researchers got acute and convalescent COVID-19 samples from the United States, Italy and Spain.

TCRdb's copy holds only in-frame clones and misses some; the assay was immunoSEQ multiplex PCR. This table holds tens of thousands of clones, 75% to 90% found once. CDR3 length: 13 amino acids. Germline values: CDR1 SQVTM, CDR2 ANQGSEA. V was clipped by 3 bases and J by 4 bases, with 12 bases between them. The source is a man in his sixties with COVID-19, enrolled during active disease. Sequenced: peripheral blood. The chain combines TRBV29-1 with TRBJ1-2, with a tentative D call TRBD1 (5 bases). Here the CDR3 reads CSVEEGTAYGYTF. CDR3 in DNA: TGCAGCGTTGAGGAGGGGACGGCCTATGGCTACACCTTC.